Listed below are T cell receptor beta chains from one sample, sequenced in a study of cytomegalovirus exposure and HLA in healthy donors. Data came from immunoSEQ multiplex PCR; TCRdb stores just in-frame clones and leaves some out. The table for this sample gives 100,000 to 150,000 clones. Specimen: PBMCs. These receptors originate from a man aged 25 to 45 in good health and CMV-seronegative. Both conserved end residues are part of each CDR3. Each record gives: D gene, J gene, V gene, CDR3 DNA, CDR3 protein. D genes are given only for firm matches.

>TRBD1|TRBJ2-7|TRBV5-1
TGCGCCAGCAGCTTGGGGGACAGACCCTACGAGCAGTACTTC
CASSLGDRPYEQYF
>TRBD1|TRBJ1-2|TRBV10-3
TGTGCCATCAGTGATCAGGGGACAGGCGACGGCTACACCTTC
CAISDQGTGDGYTF
>TRBD2|TRBJ2-1|TRBV19
TGTGCCAGTAGCCACGGGACTAGCGAGCACAATGAGCAGTTCTTC
CASSHGTSEHNEQFF
>TRBD1|TRBJ2-6|TRBV4-1
TGCGCCAGCAGCCAAGGACAGGGTGAGGCCAACGTCCTGACTTTC
CASSQGQGEANVLTF
>.|TRBJ2-3|TRBV6-5
TGTGCCAGCAGTTTCACAGGAAATTCCCCAGATACGCAGTATTTT
CASSFTGNSPDTQYF
>.|TRBJ2-1|TRBV28
TGTGCCAGCAGCCAAACAACGGGGAATGAGCAGTTCTTC
CASSQTTGNEQFF
>.|TRBJ2-7|TRBV5-1
TGCGCCAGCAGCTTGGACAGGGCCCGGGACGAGCAGTACTTC
CASSLDRARDEQYF
>TRBD1|TRBJ1-5|TRBV2
TGTGCCAGCAGCCCAAGGGACAGGGCAACATATAGCAATCAGCCCCAGCATTTT
CASSPRDRATYSNQPQHF
>.|TRBJ1-1|TRBV10-3
TGTGCCATCAGTGCCCCAGGGGCCGAGGTTGAAGCTTTCTTT
CAISAPGAEVEAFF
>.|TRBJ2-3|TRBV5-6
TGTGCCAGCAGCCTCGGACGGGAAGAACATTATACGCAGTATTTT
CASSLGREEHYTQYF
>.|TRBJ1-6|TRBV5-1
TGCGCCAGCAGCTGGGACACGAATAATTCACCCCTCCACTTT
CASSWDTNNSPLHF
>.|TRBJ1-2|TRBV5-6
TGTGCCAGCAGCTTGTGGCCCTGGAGAGGCTACACCTTC
CASSLWPWRGYTF
>TRBD1|TRBJ2-7|TRBV28
TGTGCCAGCAGACAACCGGGACAGGGGTCTTACGAGCAGTACTTC
CASRQPGQGSYEQYF
>.|TRBJ2-7|TRBV10-3
TGTGCCATCAGTGGGTCTCAGGCCCCCTACGAGCAGTACTTC
CAISGSQAPYEQYF
>.|TRBJ2-1|TRBV5-1
TGCGCCAGCAGCCCATCAGGGTACCCATCCTACAATGAGCAGTTCTTC
CASSPSGYPSYNEQFF
>.|TRBJ2-7|TRBV19
TGTGCCAGTGGGCTCCACGAGCAGTACTTC
CASGLHEQYF
>TRBD2|TRBJ2-1|TRBV27
TGTGCCAGCAGTTTAGCCGGACTAGCGGGAGTCAATGAGCAGTTCTTC
CASSLAGLAGVNEQFF
>.|TRBJ1-3|TRBV28
TGTGCCAGCAGTTCCGCCAGGAGGGGGAGGGACACCATATATTTT
CASSSARRGRDTIYF
>.|TRBJ2-5|TRBV11-2
TGTGCCAGCAGCTTAGAGCGTACCCAAGAGACCCAGTACTTC
CASSLERTQETQYF
>TRBD1|TRBJ1-2|TRBV10-3
TGTGCCATCAGCCCGGGACAGGGAGGCAGTAACTATGGCTACACCTTC
CAISPGQGGSNYGYTF
>.|TRBJ2-7|TRBV4-1
TGCGCCAGCAGCGGGACTTCCTACGAGCAGTACTTC
CASSGTSYEQYF
>TRBD1|TRBJ1-1|TRBV7-9
TGTGCCAGCAGCCCCCCTCGCGGACAGGGTAACACTGAAGCTTTCTTT
CASSPPRGQGNTEAFF
>.|TRBJ2-4|TRBV7-8
TGTGCCAGCAGCTTAGTCAGGGCGGGGCCCTCTGAGTGGGGAAACATTCAGTACTTC
CASSLVRAGPSEWGNIQYF
>.|TRBJ2-5|TRBV9
TGTGCCAGCAGCGTAGTTCCTGACGGGGAGACCCAGTACTTC
CASSVVPDGETQYF
>.|TRBJ2-1|TRBV4-3
TGCGCCAGCAGCCAAGAACTAAACGCCCCTGAGCAGTTCTTC
CASSQELNAPEQFF
>TRBD2|TRBJ2-1|TRBV28
TGTGCCAGCGCCCCGGGACTAGCGCCCGACAATGAGCAGTTCTTC
CASAPGLAPDNEQFF